This is a list of T cell receptor beta chains from one sample in a study of T cell responses to AZD1222 COVID-19 vaccine. This table comes from immunoSEQ multiplex PCR, and its TCRdb copy is limited to in-frame clones, with some not included. The sample holds 160,000 or so clones; around 94% are singletons and the top ten take 4.5% to 5.5%. Specimen: peripheral blood, collected 28 days after the second AZD1222 dose. All receptors derive from an adult who received the AZD1222 COVID-19 vaccine. CDR3s include the opening cysteine and the closing phenylalanine or tryptophan. Each record gives: J gene, V gene, CDR3 length, clone size, CDR3 protein. The size of a clone is reported for some rows only, either as once, few or many, or as a class for expanded clones.

TRBJ2-5	TRBV18	13	-	CASSQGLQETQYF
TRBJ1-2	TRBV28	12	-	CASSVQGGGYTF
TRBJ1-2	TRBV5-8	14	-	CASSTGTGAVGYTF
TRBJ2-1	TRBV7-3	13	-	CASSLGLDNEQFF
TRBJ1-1	TRBV5-5	15	-	CASSLGDRAYTEAFF
TRBJ1-4	TRBV5-4	16	-	CASSSDTGTLDEKLFF
TRBJ2-3	TRBV29-1	12	-	CSIPSPSDTQYF
TRBJ1-6	TRBV11-2	14	-	CASSFDRGNSPLHF
TRBJ2-1	TRBV10-1	15	once	CASSEGLAGFNEQFF
TRBJ1-4	TRBV5-1	14	-	CASSASTGNEKLFF
TRBJ2-1	TRBV11-3	13	-	CASSLTWGNEQFF
TRBJ1-6	TRBV2	15	-	CASRGWTDNNSPLHF
TRBJ2-5	TRBV11-2	14	-	CASSFWDRAGTQYF
TRBJ1-4	TRBV25-1	12	-	CASSRGNEKLFF
TRBJ1-2	TRBV5-1	12	once	CASSYPSGGYTF
TRBJ1-2	TRBV2	14	-	CASTPQSTNYGYTF
TRBJ2-7	TRBV7-9	13	-	CASSPFDRGEQYF
TRBJ2-3	TRBV7-9	16	-	CASSFKLAGVTDTQYF
TRBJ2-7	TRBV5-4	15	-	CASWDSTSFAGEQYF
TRBJ1-2	TRBV29-1	11	-	CSVEMNYGYTF
TRBJ2-1	TRBV28	15	-	CASSLTSGGHNEQFF
TRBJ2-2	TRBV24-1	15	-	CATSDPGQYTGELFF
TRBJ2-1	TRBV10-3	15	-	CATQTSGIQYNEQFF
TRBJ2-6	TRBV30	17	once	CAWSRGRVARGANVLTF
TRBJ2-7	TRBV9	16	-	CASSSSTSGRKYEQYF
TRBJ2-2	TRBV27	15	once	CASRQLGTPTGELFF
TRBJ2-7	TRBV10-3	13	-	CAISGRDSYEQYF
TRBJ2-7	TRBV5-1	15	few	CASSSIAGPLDEQYF
TRBJ1-1	TRBV25-1	15	-	CASSEWGGQRDEAFF
TRBJ1-2	TRBV7-9	14	-	CASSLGDNNYGYTF
TRBJ1-4	TRBV4-1	12	-	CASSQDNEKLFF
TRBJ1-1	TRBV7-9	14	-	CASSPTGIYTEAFF
TRBJ1-2	TRBV18	16	-	CASSPPDVKGDYGYTF
TRBJ1-5	TRBV4-1	13	-	CASSQVVDQPQHF
TRBJ2-1	TRBV4-2	16	-	CASSQSLALDYNEQFF
TRBJ2-1	TRBV9	16	-	CASSHTGTGGNNEQFF
TRBJ2-7	TRBV15	16	-	CATSSDWTGQIYEQYF
TRBJ2-7	TRBV29-1	15	-	CSVEDGGTSGYEQYF
TRBJ1-2	TRBV24-1	13	-	CATSEGTGGGYTF
TRBJ2-7	TRBV2	15	-	CASSEELGRAYEQYF
TRBJ2-2	TRBV5-1	14	-	CASSSGQGLGGLFF
TRBJ1-1	TRBV7-2	16	-	CASSFIFIQGPTEAFF